This entry concerns a single T cell receptor beta chain. This sample is part of a study of blood T cell repertoires in COVID-19. Study-wide background: PBMCs, B-cell-depleted T cells, or T cells provided the cDNA or gDNA that made up the material.

Original methodology: Nucleated cell number was recorded as an estimate derived from reference gene primer amplification. The repertoire was sequenced with immunoSEQ multiplex PCR; TCRdb's copy has only in-frame clones and lacks some. D and trimming were read from the DNA, whereas the V and J calls and clone size are those reported in that table. Of roughly 330,000 clones listed, about 86% are singletons. Source material: peripheral blood. The TCR was taken from a woman between 45 and 65 years old with acute or convalescent COVID-19.

The CDR3 protein is CASSLGTAETQYF. The DNA of the CDR3 is TGTGCCAGCTCCCTCGGGACAGCGGAGACCCAGTACTTC. The rearrangement joins TRBV18 to TRBJ2-5; 7 bases align to TRBD1. This CDR3 has 13 residues. Germline CDR1 KGHSH, CDR2 LQKENI. V was clipped by 6 bases and J by 5 bases; unmatched bases: 6.